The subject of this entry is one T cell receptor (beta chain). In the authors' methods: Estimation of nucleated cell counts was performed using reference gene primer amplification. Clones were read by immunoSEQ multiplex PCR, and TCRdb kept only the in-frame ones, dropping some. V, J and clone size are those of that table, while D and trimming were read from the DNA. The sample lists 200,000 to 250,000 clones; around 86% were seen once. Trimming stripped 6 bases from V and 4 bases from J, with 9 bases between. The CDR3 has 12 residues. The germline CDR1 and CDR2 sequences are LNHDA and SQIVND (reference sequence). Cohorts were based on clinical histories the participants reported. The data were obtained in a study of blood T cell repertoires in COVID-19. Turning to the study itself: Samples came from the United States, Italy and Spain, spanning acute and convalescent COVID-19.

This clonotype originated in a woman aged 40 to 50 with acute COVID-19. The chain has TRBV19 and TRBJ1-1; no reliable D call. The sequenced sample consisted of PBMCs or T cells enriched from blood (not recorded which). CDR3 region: CASSNYLTEAFF. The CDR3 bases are TGTGCCAGTAGCAACTATCTCACTGAAGCTTTCTTT.